This paragraph covers one T cell receptor (beta chain) sequence. Trimming cost V 5 bases and J 5 bases; bases outside gene matches: 5. The CDR3 is made up of 13 amino acids. In germline, CDR1 is MNHGY, CDR2 SAAAGT. These data originate in a study of cytomegalovirus exposure and HLA in healthy donors. Produced via immunoSEQ multiplex PCR; TCRdb's table is partial and in-frame only. The sample has 200,000 or so clones; 85% to 90% are singletons. This receptor was obtained from a woman between 18 and 29 years old in good health and CMV-seronegative. This rearrangement joins TRBV6-8 to TRBJ2-5; 7 nucleotides match TRBD2. Sequenced: PBMCs. The DNA for the CDR3 is TGTGCCAGCAGTCTGCCTAGCGGTGAGACCCAGTACTTC. Amino acid sequence: CASSLPSGETQYF.